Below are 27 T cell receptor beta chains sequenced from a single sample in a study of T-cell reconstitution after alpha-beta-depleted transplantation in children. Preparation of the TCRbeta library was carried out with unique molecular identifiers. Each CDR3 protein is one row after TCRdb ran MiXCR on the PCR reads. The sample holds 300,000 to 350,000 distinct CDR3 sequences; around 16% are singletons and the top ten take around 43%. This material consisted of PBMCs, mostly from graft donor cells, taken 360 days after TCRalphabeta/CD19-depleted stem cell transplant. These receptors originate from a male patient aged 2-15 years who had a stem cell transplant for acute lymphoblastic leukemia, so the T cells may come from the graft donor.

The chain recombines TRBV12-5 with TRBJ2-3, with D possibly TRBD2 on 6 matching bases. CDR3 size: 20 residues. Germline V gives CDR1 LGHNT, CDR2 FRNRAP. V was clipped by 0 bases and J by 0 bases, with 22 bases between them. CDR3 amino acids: CASGLVPLRLVGVSTDTQYF. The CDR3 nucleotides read TGTGCTAGTGGTTTGGTACCCCTTCGACTAGTGGGGGTTAGCACAGATACGCAGTATTTT.

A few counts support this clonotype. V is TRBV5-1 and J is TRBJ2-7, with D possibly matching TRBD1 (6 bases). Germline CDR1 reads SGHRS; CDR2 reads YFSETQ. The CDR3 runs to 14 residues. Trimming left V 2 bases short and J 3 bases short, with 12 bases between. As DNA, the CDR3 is TGCGCCAGCAGCTTCTCAGGACAGAACTACGAGCAGTACTTC. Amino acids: CASSFSGQNYEQYF.

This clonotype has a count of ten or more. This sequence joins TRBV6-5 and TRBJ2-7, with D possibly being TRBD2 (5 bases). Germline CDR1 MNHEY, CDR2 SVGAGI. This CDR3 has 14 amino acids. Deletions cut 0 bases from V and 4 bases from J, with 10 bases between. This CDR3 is CASSYSGRGYEQYF. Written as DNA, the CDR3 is TGTGCCAGCAGTTACTCCGGTCGGGGTTACGAGCAGTACTTC.

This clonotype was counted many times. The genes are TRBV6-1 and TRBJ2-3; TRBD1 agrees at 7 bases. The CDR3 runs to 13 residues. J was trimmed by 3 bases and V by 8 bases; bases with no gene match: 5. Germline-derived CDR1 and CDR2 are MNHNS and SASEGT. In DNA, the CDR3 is TGTGCCAGCGAATCACAGGGGACAGATACGCAGTATTTT. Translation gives CASESQGTDTQYF.

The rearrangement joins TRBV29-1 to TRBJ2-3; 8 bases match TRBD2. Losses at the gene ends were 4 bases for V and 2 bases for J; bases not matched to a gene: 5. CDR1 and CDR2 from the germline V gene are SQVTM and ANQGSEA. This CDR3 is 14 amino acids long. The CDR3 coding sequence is TGCAGCGTTGCGACTAGCGACTACACAGATACGCAGTATTTT. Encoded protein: CSVATSDYTDTQYF.

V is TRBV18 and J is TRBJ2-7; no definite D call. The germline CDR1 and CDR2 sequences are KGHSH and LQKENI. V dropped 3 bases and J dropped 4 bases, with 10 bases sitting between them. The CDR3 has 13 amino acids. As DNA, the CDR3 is TGTGCCAGCTCACCGCGTAGTCAGTACGAGCAGTACTTC. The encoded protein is CASSPRSQYEQYF.

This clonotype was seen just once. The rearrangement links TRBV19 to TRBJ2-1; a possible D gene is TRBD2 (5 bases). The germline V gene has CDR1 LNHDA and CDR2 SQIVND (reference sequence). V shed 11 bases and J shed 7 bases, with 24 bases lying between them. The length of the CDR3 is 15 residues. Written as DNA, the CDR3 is TGTGCCGTTGCACCGGAGGTAGCCTTAAGGAATGAGCAGTTCTTC. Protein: CAVAPEVALRNEQFF.

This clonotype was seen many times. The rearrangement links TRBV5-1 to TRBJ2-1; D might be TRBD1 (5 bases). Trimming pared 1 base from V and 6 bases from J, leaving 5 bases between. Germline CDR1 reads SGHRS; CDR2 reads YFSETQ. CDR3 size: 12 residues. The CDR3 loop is CASSLQGNEQFF. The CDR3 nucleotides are TGCGCCAGCAGCTTGCAGGGCAATGAGCAGTTCTTC.

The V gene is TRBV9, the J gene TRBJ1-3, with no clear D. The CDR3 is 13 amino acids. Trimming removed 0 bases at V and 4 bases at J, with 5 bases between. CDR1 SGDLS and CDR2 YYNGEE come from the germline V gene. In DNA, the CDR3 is TGTGCCAGCAGCGTAGAACCCGGAAACACCATATATTTT. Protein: CASSVEPGNTIYF.

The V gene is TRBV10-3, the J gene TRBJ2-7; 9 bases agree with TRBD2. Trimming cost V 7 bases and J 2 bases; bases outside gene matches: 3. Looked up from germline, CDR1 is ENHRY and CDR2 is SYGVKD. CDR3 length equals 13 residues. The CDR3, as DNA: TGTGCCATCAAAGCGGGAGGAACCTACGAGCAGTACTTC. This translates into CAIKAGGTYEQYF.

CDR3 loop: CASRGRPSGRANTDTQYF. The CDR3 DNA sequence: TGTGCCAGCAGAGGGAGACCTAGCGGGAGGGCCAACACAGATACGCAGTATTTT. The V and J genes are TRBV12-3 or TRBV12-4 and TRBJ2-3; TRBD2 agrees at 12 bases. V shed 6 bases, J shed 2 bases, and the junction held 12 bases outside the gene matches. CDR3 length: 18 residues.

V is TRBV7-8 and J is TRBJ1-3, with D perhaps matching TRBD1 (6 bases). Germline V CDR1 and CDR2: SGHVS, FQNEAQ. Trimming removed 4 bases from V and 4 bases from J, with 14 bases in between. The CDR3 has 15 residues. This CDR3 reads CASSSTRGPGNTIYF. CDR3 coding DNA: TGTGCCAGCAGCTCAACCCGGGGGCCCGGAAACACCATATATTTT.

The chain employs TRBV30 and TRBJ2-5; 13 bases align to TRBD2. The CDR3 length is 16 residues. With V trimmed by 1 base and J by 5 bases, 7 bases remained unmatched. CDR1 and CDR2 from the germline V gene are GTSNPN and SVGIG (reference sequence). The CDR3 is CAWSAWTSGRWETQYF. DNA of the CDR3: TGTGCCTGGAGTGCATGGACTAGCGGGAGATGGGAGACCCAGTACTTC.

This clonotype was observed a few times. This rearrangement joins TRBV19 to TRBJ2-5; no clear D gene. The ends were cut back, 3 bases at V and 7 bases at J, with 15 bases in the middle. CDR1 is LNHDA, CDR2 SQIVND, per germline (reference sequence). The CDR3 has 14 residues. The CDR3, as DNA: TGTGCCAGTAGTATGTCGGCGGTGACTGGGACCCAGTACTTC. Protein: CASSMSAVTGTQYF.

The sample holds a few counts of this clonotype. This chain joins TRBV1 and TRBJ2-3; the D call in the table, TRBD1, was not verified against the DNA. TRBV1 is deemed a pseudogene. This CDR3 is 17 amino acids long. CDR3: CTSSPGRHREDTDTQYF. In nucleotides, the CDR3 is TGCACCAGCAGCCCCGGCCGTCACAGGGAAGACACAGATACGCAGTATTTT.

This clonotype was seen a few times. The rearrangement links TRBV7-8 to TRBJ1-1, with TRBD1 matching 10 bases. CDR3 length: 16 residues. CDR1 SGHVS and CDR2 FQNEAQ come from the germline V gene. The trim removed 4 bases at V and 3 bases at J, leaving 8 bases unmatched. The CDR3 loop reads CASSSGQGGLDTEAFF. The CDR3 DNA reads TGTGCCAGCAGCTCTGGACAGGGGGGATTGGACACTGAAGCTTTCTTT. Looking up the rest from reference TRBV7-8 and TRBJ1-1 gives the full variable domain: GAGVSQSPRYKVAKRGQDVALRCDPISGHVSLFWYQQALGQGPEFLTYFQNEAQLDKSGLPSDRFFAERPEGSVSTLKIQRTQQEDSAVYLCASSSGQGGLDTEAFFGQGTRLTVV.

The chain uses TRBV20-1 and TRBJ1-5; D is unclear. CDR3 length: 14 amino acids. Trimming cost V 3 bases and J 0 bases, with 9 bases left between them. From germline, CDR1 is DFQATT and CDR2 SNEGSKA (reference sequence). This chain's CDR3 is CSASGPFSNQPQHF. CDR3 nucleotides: TGCAGTGCTAGTGGGCCTTTTAGCAATCAGCCCCAGCATTTT.

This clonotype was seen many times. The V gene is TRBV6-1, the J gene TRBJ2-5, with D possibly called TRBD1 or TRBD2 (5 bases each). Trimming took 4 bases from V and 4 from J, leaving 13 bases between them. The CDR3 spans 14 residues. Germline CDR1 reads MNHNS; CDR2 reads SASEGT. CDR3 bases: TGTGCCAGCAGTGTACAGGTCGCGGGAGAGACCCAGTACTTC. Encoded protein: CASSVQVAGETQYF.

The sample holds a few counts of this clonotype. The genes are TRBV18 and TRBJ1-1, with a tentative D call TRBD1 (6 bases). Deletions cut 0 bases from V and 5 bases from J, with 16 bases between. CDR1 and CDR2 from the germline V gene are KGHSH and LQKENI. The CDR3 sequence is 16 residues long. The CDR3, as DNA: TGTGCCAGCTCACCACCCCGACAGGTTCGGATGACTGAAGCTTTCTTT. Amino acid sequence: CASSPPRQVRMTEAFF.

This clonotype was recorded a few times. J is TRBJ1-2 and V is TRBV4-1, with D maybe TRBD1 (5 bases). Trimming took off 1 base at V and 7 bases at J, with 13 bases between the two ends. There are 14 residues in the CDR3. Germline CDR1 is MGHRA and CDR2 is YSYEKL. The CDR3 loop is CASSQVWAGSGYTF. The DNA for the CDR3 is TGCGCCAGCAGCCAAGTATGGGCAGGGTCTGGCTACACCTTC.

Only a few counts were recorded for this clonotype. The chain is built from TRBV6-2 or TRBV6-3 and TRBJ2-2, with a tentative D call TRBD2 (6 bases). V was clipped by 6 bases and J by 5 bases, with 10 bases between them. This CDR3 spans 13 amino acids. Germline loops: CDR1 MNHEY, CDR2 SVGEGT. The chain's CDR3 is CASRIAATGELFF. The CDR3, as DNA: TGTGCCAGCAGGATAGCGGCAACCGGGGAGCTGTTTTTT.

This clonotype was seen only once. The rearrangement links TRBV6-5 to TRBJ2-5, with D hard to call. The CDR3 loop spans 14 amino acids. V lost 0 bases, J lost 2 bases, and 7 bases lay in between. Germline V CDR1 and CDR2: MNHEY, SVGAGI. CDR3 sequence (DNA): TGTGCCAGCAGTTACTCGCCCGGTCAAGAGACCCAGTACTTC. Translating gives CASSYSPGQETQYF.

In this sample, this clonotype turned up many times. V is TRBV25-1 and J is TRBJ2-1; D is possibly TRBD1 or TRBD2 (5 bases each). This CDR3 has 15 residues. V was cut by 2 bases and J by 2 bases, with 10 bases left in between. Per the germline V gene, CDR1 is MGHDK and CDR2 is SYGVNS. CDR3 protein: CASSEDKGPYNEQFF. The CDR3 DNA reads TGTGCCAGCAGTGAAGACAAGGGACCCTACAATGAGCAGTTCTTC.

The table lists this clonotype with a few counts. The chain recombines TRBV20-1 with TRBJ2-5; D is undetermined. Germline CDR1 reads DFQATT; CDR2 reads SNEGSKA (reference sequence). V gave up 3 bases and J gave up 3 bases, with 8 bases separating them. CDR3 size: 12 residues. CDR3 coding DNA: TGCAGTGCTAGTTCGCTAGAAGAGACCCAGTACTTC. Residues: CSASSLEETQYF.

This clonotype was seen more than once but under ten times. The CDR3 sequence: CASNPWRDRGTDTQYF. The CDR3 DNA is TGTGCCAGCAATCCATGGAGGGACAGGGGCACAGATACGCAGTATTTT. The chain joins TRBV12-3 or TRBV12-4 to TRBJ2-3; TRBD1 matches at 9 bases. Trimming cost V 7 bases and J 1 base; bases outside gene matches: 9. The CDR3 covers 16 residues.

The CDR3 spells CASSPDRGMNTEAFF. CDR3 coding DNA: TGCGCCAGCAGCCCCGACAGGGGTATGAACACTGAAGCTTTCTTT. The chain employs TRBV4-3 and TRBJ1-1; TRBD1 matches 8 bases. V shed 4 bases, J shed 0 bases, and the junction held 4 bases outside the gene matches. Germline-derived CDR1 and CDR2 are LGHNA and YSLEER. This CDR3 region has 15 residues.

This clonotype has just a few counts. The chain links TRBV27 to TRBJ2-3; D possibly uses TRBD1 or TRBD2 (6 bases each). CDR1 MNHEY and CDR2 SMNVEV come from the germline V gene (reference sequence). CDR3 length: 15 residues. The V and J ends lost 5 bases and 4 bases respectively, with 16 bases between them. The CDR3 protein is CASSPPGGYADTQYF. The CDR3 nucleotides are TGTGCCAGCAGTCCCCCCGGGGGCTACGCAGATACGCAGTATTTT.